This T cell receptor (beta chain) was sequenced during a study of control samples from healthy donors and cancer patients. TCRdb's copy holds only in-frame clones and misses some; the assay was immunoSEQ multiplex PCR. The sample carries roughly 120,000 clones, roughly 92% recorded once. The CDR3 is 12 residues long. Deletions cut 8 bases from V and 6 bases from J, with 14 bases between. This clonotype originated in a woman under 30 in good health. Sequencing used blood. The chain has TRBV12-3 or TRBV12-4 and TRBJ2-7; D is undetermined. This CDR3 reads CASALWLIEQYF. The CDR3 DNA sequence: TGTGCCAGCGCACTGTGGCTGATCGAGCAGTACTTC.